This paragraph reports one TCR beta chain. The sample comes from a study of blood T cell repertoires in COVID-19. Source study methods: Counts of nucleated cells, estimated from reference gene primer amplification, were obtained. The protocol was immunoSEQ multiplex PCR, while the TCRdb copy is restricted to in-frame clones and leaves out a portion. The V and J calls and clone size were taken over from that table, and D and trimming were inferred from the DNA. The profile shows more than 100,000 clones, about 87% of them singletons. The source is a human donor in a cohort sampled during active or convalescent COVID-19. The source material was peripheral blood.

The CDR3 loop reads CASTPTGDYEQYF. The CDR3, as DNA: TGTGCCAGCACCCCGACAGGGGACTACGAGCAGTACTTC. V is TRBV6-2 or TRBV6-3 and J is TRBJ2-7, with 8 bases aligning to TRBD1. Germline lookup yields CDR1 MNHEY and CDR2 SVGEGT. J gave up 3 bases and V 7 bases, and 5 bases lay outside the gene matches. The CDR3 is 13 residues long.